The 10 T cell receptor beta chains reported below all come from one sample, sequenced in a study of blood T cell repertoires in COVID-19 (TCRdb year 2020). The library was made by the immunoSEQ multiplex PCR assay. Sourced from immuneACCESS, this table was stored by TCRdb with only in-frame sequences that have V and J called. A share of the clones is absent; for the studies checked, an unresolved V gene accounts for under half, and the remainder has no known explanation. In all, the sample holds approximately 100,000 clones, and around 79% of those were seen once. 20% of the sample rests with the top ten. What was sequenced was peripheral blood. Receptors originate from a man between 65 and 85 years old with active or convalescent COVID-19.

This clone came up many times. The rearrangement joins TRBV12-5 to TRBJ2-1; 8 bases agree with TRBD2. V shed 6 bases and J 0 bases; nucleotides not matched to a gene: 10. The germline gives CDR1 LGHNT, CDR2 FRNRAP. This CDR3 spans 17 amino acids. CDR3 in amino acids: CASGSFAGGFSYNEQFF. The CDR3 DNA sequence: TGTGCTAGTGGGTCCTTTGCGGGGGGATTCTCCTACAATGAGCAGTTCTTC. The full variable domain, with the rest looked up from reference TRBV12-5 and TRBJ2-1, is DARVTQTPRHKVTEMGQEVTMRCQPILGHNTVFWYRQTMMQGLELLAYFRNRAPLDDSGMPKDRFSAEMPDATLATLKIQPSEPRDSAVYFCASGSFAGGFSYNEQFFGPGTRLTVL.

This clone was recorded only once. This chain uses TRBV29-1 with TRBJ2-2; D gene ambiguous. The germline CDR1 and CDR2 sequences are SQVTM and ANQGSEA. V was cut by 7 bases and J by 1 base, with 4 bases left in between. This CDR3 has 11 residues. CDR3 in amino acids: CSGRNTGELFF. In nucleotides, the CDR3 is TGCAGCGGCAGGAACACCGGGGAGCTGTTTTTT.

The rearrangement uses TRBV27 and TRBJ1-2, with TRBD1 as a possible D gene (5 bases). The CDR3 runs 20 residues. Germline V gene data show CDR1 as MNHEY and CDR2 as SMNVEV (reference sequence). V was clipped by 3 bases and J by 4 bases, with 30 bases between them. For the CDR3, the DNA is TGTGCCAGCAGTTTTAGAGGCGGACGGGGGGTTGCAGGTACCACCTATGGCTACACCTTC. Its protein is CASSFRGGRGVAGTTYGYTF.

The V and J genes are TRBV15 and TRBJ2-1, with 10 bases lining up with TRBD2. The germline gives CDR1 LNHNV, CDR2 YYDKDF (reference sequence). The CDR3 totals 17 residues. With V trimmed by 4 bases and J by 8 bases, 14 bases remained unmatched. The CDR3 DNA is TGTGCCACCAGCAACCATCTAGTTAGCGGGGGGAGGGATGAGCAGTTCTTC. Encoded protein: CATSNHLVSGGRDEQFF.

V is TRBV2 and J is TRBJ1-2, with 7 bases aligning to TRBD1. CDR1 SNHLY and CDR2 FYNNEI come from the germline V gene. J was trimmed by 4 bases and V by 11 bases; bases with no gene match: 10. This CDR3 comprises 13 residues. The CDR3 reads CAGTGDGLYGYTF. The CDR3 coding sequence is TGTGCCGGAACAGGGGATGGACTCTATGGCTACACCTTC.

The chain links TRBV5-6 to TRBJ2-3; TRBD2 agrees at 12 bases. V was clipped by 9 bases and J by 3 bases; unmatched bases: 8. CDR1 SGHDT and CDR2 YYEEEE come from the germline V gene. This CDR3 spans 15 amino acids. The DNA for the CDR3 is TGTGCCACCTCTAAGGGGACTAGCGGGACAGATACGCAGTATTTT. It translates to CATSKGTSGTDTQYF.

V usage is TRBV7-9 and J usage is TRBJ1-6; TRBD1 is a possible D gene (5 bases). V was pared by 1 base and J by 14 bases, with 18 bases between. CDR3 length: 15 amino acids. Per germline, CDR1 SEHNR and CDR2 FQNEAQ (reference sequence). As DNA, the CDR3 is TGTGCCAGCAGCTTAGAGGGGCAGGGACTAGCGTCCCTCCACTTT. Translating gives CASSLEGQGLASLHF. Variable domain in full (rest from reference TRBV7-9 and TRBJ1-6): DTGVSQNPRHKITKRGQNVTFRCDPISEHNRLYWYRQTLGQGPEFLTYFQNEAQLEKSRLLSDRFSAERPKGSFSTLEIQRTEQGDSAMYLCASSLEGQGLASLHFGNGTRLTVT.

This clone was counted only a few times. The chain recombines TRBV3-1 (or the pseudogene TRBV3-2) with TRBJ2-5, with 15 bases lining up with TRBD2. With V trimmed by 0 bases and J by 5 bases, 7 bases remained unmatched. The CDR3 spans 18 residues. Germline lookup yields CDR1 LGHDT and CDR2 YNNKEL (reference sequence). CDR3 amino acids: CASSQDPRTSGRVETQYF. The CDR3 DNA sequence: TGTGCCAGCAGCCAAGATCCGAGGACTAGCGGGAGGGTGGAGACCCAGTACTTC.

The chain couples TRBV27 to TRBJ1-2; TRBD1 agrees at 7 bases. V shed 2 bases and J 4 bases; nucleotides not matched to a gene: 10. CDR1 and CDR2 (germline): MNHEY, SMNVEV (reference sequence). CDR3 length: 16 amino acids. The CDR3 DNA follows: TGTGCCAGCAGTTTAGCAGGTGACAGGGCGACCTATGGCTACACCTTC. It translates to CASSLAGDRATYGYTF.

A note on this clone: One junction end does not reproduce the germline sequence, and a read error may be involved. This chain connects TRBV30 to TRBJ1-1, with D possibly matching TRBD1 (5 bases). The CDR3 extends over 12 amino acids. Germline V gives CDR1 GTSNPN, CDR2 SVGIG (reference sequence). CDR3 amino acids: CAWTPYTGKRIF. CDR3 coding DNA: TGTGCCTGGACTCCGTATACAGGAAAAAGGATCTTT.